The 5 T cell receptor beta chains presented below share a single source sample, sequenced in a study of regulatory dendritic cells for organ transplantation (dated by TCRdb to about 2017). Sorted T cell subsets were CFSE-labeled and co-cultured for around five days with allogeneic regulatory or mature dendritic cells at a 1:10 DC:T ratio. These receptors have no identified antigens. The protocol used for the library was the immunoSEQ multiplex PCR assay. TCRdb mirrors the immuneACCESS table, restricted to in-frame sequences. Some clones are absent from its copies; in checked studies, under half trace to an unresolved V gene, and the reason for the others is unknown. Here the sample has approximately 9,300 clones; approximately 80% occur a single time. The ten largest clones add up to approximately 2.4% of the sample. The sequenced sample was memory CD4+ T cells from blood cultured with dendritic cells. The sample's cell subset or site label, decoded: CD45RO+ memory T cells. The receptors were sampled from a human donor in good health.

The J gene is TRBJ2-3, the V gene TRBV27; D perhaps matches TRBD2 (7 bases). V lost 6 bases and J 0 bases, leaving 19 bases between the germline ends. The CDR3 spans 17 residues. Germline values: CDR1 MNHEY, CDR2 SMNVEV (reference sequence). This chain's CDR3 is CASSRPRGATSTDTQYF. Here the CDR3 DNA reads TGTGCCAGCAGCCGACCCCGGGGGGCTACTAGCACAGATACGCAGTATTTT.

The V and J genes are TRBV19 and TRBJ1-5; D unresolved. Germline-derived CDR1 and CDR2 are LNHDA and SQIVND (reference sequence). CDR3 length: 14 residues. V lost 7 bases, J lost 7 bases, and 17 bases lay in between. The CDR3 bases are TGTGCCAGTACCCGGGGAGAGCAGTGGCAGCCCCAGCATTTT. Translated: CASTRGEQWQPQHF.

Here the CDR3 reads CSVNGGAGGKTDTQYF. CDR3 in DNA: TGCAGCGTGAATGGGGGCGCGGGCGGGAAGACAGATACGCAGTATTTT. The chain uses TRBV29-1 and TRBJ2-3; D is possibly TRBD1 or TRBD2 (6 bases each). This CDR3 is built from 16 residues. The germline V gene has CDR1 SQVTM and CDR2 ANQGSEA. Trimming removed 6 bases from V and 3 bases from J, with 22 bases in between.

Regarding this clone: A junction boundary mismatches the germline segment, possibly from a read error. The J gene is TRBJ2-1, the V gene TRBV7-2; 10 nucleotides align to TRBD2. Looked up from germline, CDR1 is SGHTA and CDR2 is FQGNSA. This CDR3 is built from 15 residues. The CDR3 bases are TGTGCCAGCAGCCTAGCGGGGGTCTCCTACAATGAGCAGTTCTTC. Translated, it gives CASSLAGVSYNEQFF. The variable domain in full, with the rest retrieved from reference TRBV7-2 and TRBJ2-1, is GAGVSQSPSNKVTEKGKDVELRCDPISGHTALYWYRQSLGQGLEFLIYFQGNSAPDKSGLPSDRFSAERTGGSVSTLTIQRTQQEDSAVYLCASSLAGVSYNEQFFGPGTRLTVL.

CDR3 protein: CASSPGTRVDYGYTF. The CDR3 DNA reads TGTGCCAGCAGCCCCGGGACAAGAGTGGACTATGGCTACACCTTC. The V call is TRBV9, the J call TRBJ1-2; possibly TRBD1 for D (6 bases). The V gene lost 4 bases and the J gene lost 3 bases, with 16 bases spanning the gap. Germline V gene sequence: CDR1 SGDLS, CDR2 YYNGEE. The CDR3 extends over 15 amino acids.